This entry concerns a single T cell receptor beta chain. Its matching antigen is unknown. These data belong to a study of OX40 agonist ivuxolimab in advanced cancers. Looking at the study overall: Clinicians treated patients with ivuxolimab, an agonistic anti-OX40 (CD134) antibody. Partial responses, seen in three patients, involved one hepatocellular carcinoma and two cutaneous melanomas.

General observations from the study: With doses of 0.1 to 3.0 mg/kg, CD4+ and CD8+ blood T cells had undergone clonal expansion by week 6.

Between the trimmed V and J ends, which lost 3 bases and 4 bases, there was a span of 7 bases. Germline V gene lookup returns CDR1 SGDLS and CDR2 YYNGEE. The CDR3 sequence is 12 residues long. TCRdb's table, derived via immunoSEQ multiplex PCR, lists solely in-frame clones and lacks some. The repertoire has 25,000 to 40,000 clones, roughly 89% of them found once; the top ten carry 15% to 25%. The investigators sampled blood at baseline, at cycle 4 day 1, and at cycle 7 day 1. The receptor was isolated from an adult with an advanced solid tumor such as melanoma, head and neck, liver or kidney cancer. The chain employs TRBV9 and TRBJ1-2; D is unresolved. The sequencing here drew on CD4+ or CD8+ T cells sorted from blood, taken in a trial of the OX40 agonist ivuxolimab. CDR3 loop: CASSGTSYGYTF. The CDR3 DNA sequence: TGTGCCAGCAGCGGCACCAGCTATGGCTACACCTTC.